This TCR beta chain originates from a study of T cell responses to AZD1222 COVID-19 vaccine. The CDR3 is made up of 12 amino acids. The germline gives CDR1 KGHDR, CDR2 SFDVKD. V gave up 9 bases and J gave up 5 bases; unmatched junction bases: 4. General study points: Two doses of AZD1222 preceded a rise in Spike-specific TCR breadth and depth. Clonal diversity was possibly underestimated; the donors were predominantly white British and more often female. Without day 14 samples, only post-peak T cell repertoires were studied.

The assay was immunoSEQ multiplex PCR, and TCRdb's table has in-frame clones only and misses some. The profile shows 75,000 to 100,000 clones, approximately 87% of them singletons. Of note for this clone: As yet, its antigen is unknown.

The sequences come from peripheral blood, collected on day 0 of AZD1222 vaccination. The chain recombines TRBV24-1 with TRBJ2-7, with TRBD1 identical over 9 bases. The clonotype originates from an adult in good health. CDR3 nucleotides: TGTGCCACCGGGACAGGGAAGCACGAGCAGTACTTC. Translation: CATGTGKHEQYF.